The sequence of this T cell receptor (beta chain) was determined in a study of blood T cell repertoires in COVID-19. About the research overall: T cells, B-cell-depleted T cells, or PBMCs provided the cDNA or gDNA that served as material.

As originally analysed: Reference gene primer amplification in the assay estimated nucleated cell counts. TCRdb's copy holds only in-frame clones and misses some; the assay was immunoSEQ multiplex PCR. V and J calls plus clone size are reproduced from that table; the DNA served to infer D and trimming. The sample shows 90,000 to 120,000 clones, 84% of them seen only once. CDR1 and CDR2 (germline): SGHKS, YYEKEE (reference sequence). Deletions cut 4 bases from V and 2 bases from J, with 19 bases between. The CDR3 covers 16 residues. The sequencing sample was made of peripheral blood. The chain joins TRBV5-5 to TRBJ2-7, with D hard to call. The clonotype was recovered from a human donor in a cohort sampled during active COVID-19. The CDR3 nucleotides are TGTGCCAGCAGCCCGACCCGGAGTGCCCATACCTACGAGCAGTACTTC. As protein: CASSPTRSAHTYEQYF.